This passage covers 15 T cell receptor beta chains from one sample sequenced in a study of Graves' ophthalmopathy and Graves' hyperthyroidism. Amplified TCR beta CDR3 regions were obtained using RNA transcripts as template. Second-round multiplex PCR came after first-round RT-PCR with HTBI primers. TCRdb re-called the multiplex PCR reads through MiXCR, storing one row per CDR3 protein. The sample includes approximately 500,000 distinct CDR3 sequences, about 15% of them seen just once. The material sequenced was blood. The receptors were gathered from a woman aged 30 to 39 with Graves' ophthalmopathy.

The gene calls are TRBV6-5 and TRBJ1-6, with a possible D match to TRBD1 (6 bases). Trimming stripped 1 base from V and 8 bases from J, with 12 bases between. The CDR3 spans 15 residues. The germline gives CDR1 MNHEY, CDR2 SVGAGI. CDR3 bases: TGTGCCAGCAGTTACTGGACAGTGAAGGATTCACCCCTCCACTTT. Protein: CASSYWTVKDSPLHF.

This clonotype was recorded many times. This sequence joins TRBV6-2 or TRBV6-3 and TRBJ2-3; TRBD2 matches 8 bases. This CDR3 has 19 residues. Unmatched junction bases numbered 17, after V lost 6 bases and J lost 0 bases. Per the germline V gene, CDR1 is MNHEY and CDR2 is SVGEGT. DNA of the CDR3: TGTGCCAGCAGCCTCGATTGTGCGGGAGGAATACCCAGCACAGATACGCAGTATTTT. Translation: CASSLDCAGGIPSTDTQYF.

Ten or more counts support this clonotype. The chain couples TRBV4-2 to TRBJ2-6; no firm D call. Germline CDR1 reads LGHNA; CDR2 reads YNFKEQ. The CDR3 is made up of 16 amino acids. V was trimmed by 0 bases and J by 4 bases, leaving 10 bases between them. The CDR3 DNA reads as TGTGCCAGCAGCCAAGAATCGTCCGGGGGGGCCAACGTCCTGACTTTC. It specifies CASSQESSGGANVLTF.

The rearrangement uses TRBV30 and TRBJ2-5, with 9 positions matching TRBD1. The CDR3 is made up of 13 amino acids. V was clipped by 5 bases and J by 3 bases; unmatched bases: 4. CDR1 and CDR2 (germline): GTSNPN, SVGIG (reference sequence). This chain's CDR3 is CAWGTGLKETQYF. The CDR3 region has the DNA TGTGCCTGGGGGACAGGGTTAAAAGAGACCCAGTACTTC.

This clonotype was counted ten times or more. V and J are TRBV2 and TRBJ2-7, with 9 nucleotides matching TRBD2. Trimming removed 4 bases from V and 2 bases from J; junction bases left unmatched: 9. Germline lookup yields CDR1 SNHLY and CDR2 FYNNEI. CDR3 size: 16 residues. The CDR3 spells CASSAMGSGGTYEQYF. DNA of the CDR3: TGTGCCAGCAGTGCCATGGGTAGCGGGGGAACCTACGAGCAGTACTTC.

The rearrangement links TRBV4-2 to TRBJ2-7; 14 nucleotides match TRBD2. The junction had 6 bases not matched to a gene; V was cut back by 4 bases and J by 4 bases. Germline V gives CDR1 LGHNA, CDR2 YNFKEQ. The CDR3 covers 16 residues. The CDR3 is CASSLSGTSGSYEQYF. The CDR3 bases are TGTGCCAGCAGCCTCTCGGGGACTAGCGGGAGTTACGAGCAGTACTTC.

This clonotype was seen more than once but under ten times. The gene calls are TRBV18 and TRBJ1-1, with a weak D call TRBD1 (5 bases). CDR3 length: 16 residues. The V end lost 3 bases, the J end lost 4 bases, and 18 bases lay between the germline ends. Germline V gives CDR1 KGHSH, CDR2 LQKENI. CDR3 amino acids: CASSPSRDGQGTEAFF. Here the CDR3 DNA reads TGTGCCAGCTCACCCTCCAGGGACGGCCAGGGCACTGAAGCTTTCTTT.

At least ten counts were recorded for this clonotype. This chain uses TRBV12-3 or TRBV12-4 with TRBJ1-1, with D perhaps matching TRBD1 (6 bases). Trimming cost V 3 bases and J 1 base, with 9 bases left between them. This CDR3 comprises 14 residues. CDR3: CASSFRGSNTEAFF. CDR3 coding DNA: TGTGCCAGCAGTTTCAGGGGATCGAACACTGAAGCTTTCTTT.

This rearrangement joins TRBV12-3 or TRBV12-4 to TRBJ1-1; D is ambiguous. CDR3 size: 13 residues. V was trimmed by 1 base and J by 6 bases, leaving 9 bases between them. This chain's CDR3 is CASSLGGIAEAFF. The CDR3 DNA reads TGTGCCAGCAGTTTAGGGGGTATCGCTGAAGCTTTCTTT.

This clonotype was seen at least ten times. The genes are TRBV12-3 or TRBV12-4 and TRBJ1-5; 7 nucleotides agree with TRBD1. The CDR3 extends over 14 amino acids. The J segment lost 4 bases and the V segment lost 4 bases, leaving 4 bases of the junction unmatched. CDR3 amino acids: CASSYVGQNQPQHF. CDR3 DNA: TGTGCCAGCAGTTATGTGGGACAGAATCAGCCCCAGCATTTT.

V gene TRBV5-5 combines with J gene TRBJ2-7, with 7 positions matching TRBD1. The CDR3 sequence is 15 residues long. The junction had 7 bases not matched to a gene; V was cut back by 4 bases and J by 0 bases. The germline gives CDR1 SGHKS, CDR2 YYEKEE (reference sequence). The DNA of the CDR3 is TGTGCCAGCAGCCCCACAGGGGCGGGCTCCTACGAGCAGTACTTC. Translation: CASSPTGAGSYEQYF.

At least ten counts were recorded for this clonotype. The V call is TRBV12-3 or TRBV12-4, the J call TRBJ2-2; 7 positions agree with TRBD1. The CDR3 has 17 amino acids. The J segment lost 7 bases and the V segment lost 7 bases, leaving 18 bases of the junction unmatched. The CDR3 DNA sequence: TGTGCCAGCATTAGGGTTCGAGGGGGCGTCGGGGACGGGGAGCTGTTTTTT. Encoded protein: CASIRVRGGVGDGELFF.

J is TRBJ1-1 and V is TRBV6-1, with 10 bases matching TRBD1. V shed 10 bases, J shed 3 bases, and the junction held 8 bases outside the gene matches. Germline CDR1 is MNHNS and CDR2 is SASEGT. This CDR3 contains 14 residues. The CDR3: CATKGTGADTEAFF. CDR3 nucleotide sequence: TGTGCCACCAAGGGGACAGGGGCCGACACTGAAGCTTTCTTT.

The chain employs TRBV12-5 and TRBJ1-1, with D possibly matching TRBD1 (5 bases). The CDR3 is 11 residues long. Trimming removed 5 bases from V and 9 bases from J, with 10 bases in between. In germline, CDR1 is LGHNT, CDR2 FRNRAP. The CDR3 loop reads CASGNPGQAFF. In DNA form, the CDR3 reads TGTGCTAGTGGTAATCCGGGACAAGCTTTCTTT. Variable domain in full (rest from reference TRBV12-5 and TRBJ1-1): DARVTQTPRHKVTEMGQEVTMRCQPILGHNTVFWYRQTMMQGLELLAYFRNRAPLDDSGMPKDRFSAEMPDATLATLKIQPSEPRDSAVYFCASGNPGQAFFGQGTRLTVV.

This clonotype was seen at least ten times. The chain carries TRBV6-1 and TRBJ2-7; D is perhaps TRBD1 (6 bases). Trimming took off 2 bases at V and 6 bases at J, with 11 bases between the two ends. Germline V gene data show CDR1 as MNHNS and CDR2 as SASEGT. The CDR3 runs 13 residues. The CDR3 coding sequence is TGTGCCAGCAGTGAATCATGGGGGCTCGAGCAGTACTTC. Translating it yields CASSESWGLEQYF.